Listed here are 18 T cell receptor beta chains from one sample, sequenced in a study of T cell responses to AZD1222 COVID-19 vaccine. TCRdb keeps only in-frame clones here, not all; method: immunoSEQ multiplex PCR. This sample carries about 130,000 clones, approximately 91% of them seen once, and the ten largest clones take about 1.1%. Here the sequenced sample was peripheral blood, taken 28 days after the second AZD1222 dose. The receptors originated from an adult who received the AZD1222 COVID-19 vaccine.

J is TRBJ2-1 and V is TRBV12-3 or TRBV12-4; TRBD1 aligns across 8 bases. V gave up 6 bases and J gave up 10 bases; unmatched junction bases: 8. The CDR3 has 13 amino acids. The DNA for the CDR3 is TGTGCCAGCAGAAAGACAGGGGACTTCGAGCAGTTCTTC. This encodes CASRKTGDFEQFF.

This clone is a singleton in its sample. The genes are TRBV18 and TRBJ2-7; no clear D gene. The CDR3 loop spans 14 amino acids. Between the trimmed V and J ends, which lost 3 bases and 5 bases, there was a span of 14 bases. CDR1 is KGHSH, CDR2 LQKENI, per germline. The CDR3 bases are TGTGCCAGCTCACCCCGACCTTCTCCCCACGAGCAGTACTTC. Translated, it gives CASSPRPSPHEQYF.

This chain uses TRBV5-1 with TRBJ1-6, with D possibly matching TRBD1 (5 bases). V lost 0 bases to trimming and J lost 9 bases, with 13 bases between them. This CDR3 is built from 15 residues. Looked up from germline, CDR1 is SGHRS and CDR2 is YFSETQ. In DNA form, the CDR3 reads TGCGCCAGCAGCTTGGGGGCAGGGTTATTTTCACCCCTCCACTTT. This gives the protein CASSLGAGLFSPLHF.

The J gene is TRBJ2-7, the V gene TRBV7-2; TRBD2 agrees at 7 bases. Unmatched junction bases numbered 7, after V lost 4 bases and J lost 4 bases. The CDR3 contains 14 residues. Germline V CDR1 and CDR2: SGHTA, FQGNSA. For the CDR3, the DNA is TGTGCCAGCAGCTCCGGGGGGACGGCTTACGAGCAGTACTTC. Translation gives CASSSGGTAYEQYF.

This chain connects TRBV5-1 to TRBJ2-7; D remains unclear. Germline assignment: CDR1 SGHRS and CDR2 YFSETQ. The CDR3 loop spans 14 amino acids. The V gene lost 3 bases and the J gene lost 3 bases, with 13 bases spanning the gap. CDR3 sequence (DNA): TGCGCCAGCAGCTCCGGCCCCTTCGACTACGAGCAGTACTTC. Its protein is CASSSGPFDYEQYF. The entire variable domain, with the rest obtained from reference TRBV5-1 and TRBJ2-7, is as follows: KAGVTQTPRYLIKTRGQQVTLSCSPISGHRSVSWYQQTPGQGLQFLFEYFSETQRNKGNFPGRFSGRQFSNSRSEMNVSTLELGDSALYLCASSSGPFDYEQYFGPGTRLTVT.

The V and J genes are TRBV6-2 or TRBV6-3 and TRBJ1-1; D is unclear. The CDR3 totals 12 residues. V lost 2 bases to trimming and J lost 5 bases, with 6 bases between them. Germline assignment: CDR1 MNHEY and CDR2 SVGEGT. CDR3 bases: TGTGCCAGCAGTTACGCGGGGACTGAAGCTTTCTTT. This translates into CASSYAGTEAFF.

This clone has only one observation. The chain couples TRBV2 to TRBJ1-5; 7 bases agree with TRBD1. The trim removed 5 bases at V and 6 bases at J, leaving 7 bases unmatched. The CDR3 loop spans 14 amino acids. Looked up from germline, CDR1 is SNHLY and CDR2 is FYNNEI. CDR3 protein: CASSPNRGGQPQHF. CDR3 sequence (DNA): TGTGCCAGCAGTCCAAACAGGGGCGGTCAGCCCCAGCATTTT.

This sequence joins TRBV27 and TRBJ2-3, with D hard to call. The V gene's germline CDR1 is MNHEY and CDR2 SMNVEV (reference sequence). V lost 6 bases and J 0 bases, leaving 7 bases between the germline ends. CDR3 length: 13 amino acids. The CDR3 DNA follows: TGTGCCAGCAGACAGCCTAGCACAGATACGCAGTATTTT. Its translation is CASRQPSTDTQYF.

The chain links TRBV11-3 to TRBJ2-7; no definite D call. V dropped 2 bases and J dropped 4 bases, with 9 bases sitting between them. Looked up from germline, CDR1 is SGHNT and CDR2 is YENEEA. CDR3 length: 13 amino acids. As DNA, the CDR3 is TGTGCCAGCAGCTTAAACCCCCGGTACGAGCAGTACTTC. Encoded protein: CASSLNPRYEQYF. The variable domain in full, completed from reference TRBV11-3 and TRBJ2-7, reads EAGVVQSPRYKIIEKKQPVAFWCNPISGHNTLYWYLQNLGQGPELLIRYENEEAVDDSQLPKDRFSAERLKGVDSTLKIQPAELGDSAVYLCASSLNPRYEQYFGPGTRLTVT.

The CDR3 nucleotides are TGTGCCAGTACGGACCCAAACCAAGAGACCCAGTACTTC. Translation gives CASTDPNQETQYF. The rearrangement links TRBV2 to TRBJ2-5; D remains unclear. Germline loops: CDR1 SNHLY, CDR2 FYNNEI. The CDR3 covers 13 residues. Trimming stripped 9 bases from V and 0 bases from J, with 11 bases between.

V usage is TRBV10-3 and J usage is TRBJ2-7; D remains unclear. V was clipped by 2 bases and J by 3 bases, with 2 bases between them. Germline loops: CDR1 ENHRY, CDR2 SYGVKD. This CDR3 has 11 residues. Here the CDR3 reads CAISEGYEQYF. The CDR3 coding sequence is TGTGCCATCAGTGAGGGCTACGAGCAGTACTTC.

This sequence joins TRBV6-5 and TRBJ1-1, with 7 bases lining up with TRBD1. CDR1 and CDR2 (germline): MNHEY, SVGAGI. Trimming took 2 bases from V and 3 from J; bases not matched to a gene: 6. This CDR3 region has 15 residues. In DNA, the CDR3 is TGTGCCAGCAGTTACCGTCTTACAGGGGACACTGAAGCTTTCTTT. As protein: CASSYRLTGDTEAFF.

The chain combines TRBV28 with TRBJ1-4; 11 bases align to TRBD1. CDR1 and CDR2 (germline): MDHEN, SYDVKM. CDR3 size: 15 residues. Losses at the gene ends were 5 bases for V and 8 bases for J; bases not matched to a gene: 7. The CDR3 sequence is CASSPIGQGAEKLFF. The CDR3 nucleotides read TGTGCCAGCAGTCCCATCGGACAGGGGGCGGAAAAACTGTTTTTT.

In its sample, this clone was seen a few times. The chain couples TRBV7-3 to TRBJ1-1; the D is unclear. CDR3 length equals 12 residues. Per the germline V gene, CDR1 is SGHTA and CDR2 is FQGTGA. Trimming shortened V by 0 bases and J by 4 bases, and 3 bases separated the two germline ends. CDR3 residues: CASSLTGTEAFF. CDR3 nucleotide sequence: TGTGCCAGCAGCTTAACGGGCACTGAAGCTTTCTTT.

This chain connects TRBV5-1 to TRBJ1-1; 7 nucleotides match TRBD1. After removal of 4 bases from V and 1 base from J, the junction contained 4 bases not matched to a gene. This CDR3 has 14 amino acids. The germline V gene encodes CDR1 SGHRS and CDR2 YFSETQ. The CDR3 region is CASSGGQTNTEAFF. The CDR3 DNA reads as TGCGCCAGCAGCGGGGGACAGACGAACACTGAAGCTTTCTTT.

The chain couples TRBV7-3 to TRBJ2-1; a possible D gene is TRBD2 (5 bases). Germline V CDR1 and CDR2: SGHTA, FQGTGA. Trimming took 3 bases from V and 7 from J, leaving 13 bases between them. The CDR3 sequence is 14 residues long. CDR3 nucleotides: TGTGCCAGCAGCTTGAGCGCTAGCTCAAATGAGCAGTTCTTC. Residues: CASSLSASSNEQFF.

A single count supports this clone. The CDR3 DNA reads TGCGCCAGCCGAAGACCGGGACTAGCGGTATATACGCAGTATTTT. This translates into CASRRPGLAVYTQYF. This sequence joins TRBV10-1 and TRBJ2-3; the match to TRBD2 covers 11 bases. The V gene end was trimmed by 8 bases and the J gene end by 7 bases; junction bases not matched to a gene: 11. Germline V gene lookup returns CDR1 WNHNN and CDR2 SYGVQD (reference sequence). There are 15 residues in the CDR3.

The chain joins TRBV7-9 to TRBJ1-1; tentatively, D is TRBD1 (6 bases). V was trimmed by 1 base and J by 4 bases, leaving 10 bases between them. Germline V gives CDR1 SEHNR, CDR2 FQNEAQ (reference sequence). The CDR3 sequence is 14 residues long. CDR3: CASSLESGATEAFF. CDR3 sequence (DNA): TGTGCCAGCAGCTTAGAGTCGGGGGCCACTGAAGCTTTCTTT.